The 17 T cell receptor beta chains in this list originate from one sample, sequenced in a study of vaccination and CD4 T cells after COVID-19. Their cognate antigens are unknown. Specified treatment: roughly 10-day PBMC culture with coronavirus spike peptide pools or control peptides (ViraFEST assay). The unexposed donor's CD4+ T cells were collected before the COVID-19 pandemic (2011-2018). Cultured CD4+ T-cell DNA underwent Oncomine TCR Beta short-read sequencing. TCRdb reprocessed the PCR reads via MiXCR and lists one record per CDR3 protein. The sample consists of approximately 1,300 distinct CDR3 sequences, roughly 50% of them appearing once. The sample consisted of CD4+ T cells from blood, cultured in vitro. The origin of the receptors is a human donor in good health.

This clonotype has a single count. V is TRBV11-3 and J is TRBJ1-1, with D possibly being TRBD1 (5 bases). V was pared by 0 bases and J by 4 bases, with 6 bases between. The CDR3 has 13 residues. Looked up from germline, CDR1 is SGHNT and CDR2 is YENEEA. CDR3 bases: TGTGCCAGCAGCTTAGAGGGGGGCACTGAAGCTTTCTTT. This encodes CASSLEGGTEAFF.

This clonotype showed up just a few times. CDR3: CASSGLMRHTEAFF. The CDR3 DNA sequence: TGTGCCAGCAGCGGGTTAATGAGGCACACTGAAGCTTTCTTT. This chain connects TRBV5-4 to TRBJ1-1; D not certain. The CDR3 length is 14 residues. Germline values: CDR1 SGHNT, CDR2 YYREEE (reference sequence). V lost 4 bases and J 3 bases, leaving 13 bases between the germline ends.

This clonotype came up a few times. The V call is TRBV20-1, the J call TRBJ1-6, with D possibly being TRBD1 (6 bases). V lost 5 bases to trimming and J lost 16 bases, with 24 bases between them. This CDR3 comprises 14 residues. Germline CDR1 is DFQATT and CDR2 is SNEGSKA (reference sequence). The CDR3 DNA reads as TGCAGTGCTGGGGGACACGGGGGCGAGAGCTCTCTCCACTTT. Translation gives CSAGGHGGESSLHF.

With respect to this clonotype: The junction departs from the called germline gene at one end, perhaps through a read error. The chain joins TRBV6-5 to TRBJ1-5, with TRBD1 as a possible D gene (6 bases). This CDR3 region has 15 residues. CDR1 MNHEY and CDR2 SVGAGI come from the germline V gene. The CDR3 bases are TGTGCCGGCAGTTACTGGGGACACCGGCCTGGGCCCCAGCATTTT. Protein: CAGSYWGHRPGPQHF.

The V and J genes are TRBV29-1 and TRBJ2-7; D unresolved. CDR3 length equals 11 residues. Germline CDR1 reads SQVTM; CDR2 reads ANQGSEA. The V end was cut by 4 bases, the J end by 3 bases, with 7 bases between. This CDR3 is CSVGPGYEQYF. The CDR3 DNA follows: TGCAGCGTTGGGCCGGGCTACGAGCAGTACTTC.

The gene calls are TRBV2 and TRBJ2-7; 12 nucleotides agree with TRBD1. Germline V gene data show CDR1 as SNHLY and CDR2 as FYNNEI. V lost 8 bases and J lost 4; bases outside the gene matches: 15. This CDR3 spans 17 amino acids. CDR3 loop: CASLVRDRGRFLYEQYF. CDR3 in DNA: TGTGCCAGCCTAGTCCGGGACAGGGGGCGATTCTTGTACGAGCAGTACTTC.

DNA of the CDR3: TGCAGTGCTCCCTCAATAAATGCTAACTATGGCTACACCTTC. Encoded protein: CSAPSINANYGYTF. The chain is built from TRBV20-1 and TRBJ1-2, with D unclear. CDR1 and CDR2 (germline): DFQATT, SNEGSKA (reference sequence). Trimming removed 5 bases at V and 0 bases at J, with 13 bases between. The CDR3 runs 14 residues.

This clonotype is medium-sized (0.01 to 0.1%). This chain connects TRBV29-1 to TRBJ1-2, with a tentative D call TRBD1 (6 bases). Germline values: CDR1 SQVTM, CDR2 ANQGSEA. V dropped 1 base and J dropped 8 bases, with 17 bases sitting between them. The CDR3 is made up of 14 amino acids. This chain's CDR3 is CSVEATPAGAGYTF. The CDR3 DNA reads as TGCAGCGTTGAAGCTACCCCCGCAGGGGCCGGCTACACCTTC.

The chain has TRBV19 and TRBJ1-5, with a tentative D call TRBD1 (5 bases). V dropped 9 bases and J dropped 3 bases, with 12 bases sitting between them. Germline V gene sequence: CDR1 LNHDA, CDR2 SQIVND (reference sequence). The CDR3 runs to 13 residues. The CDR3 loop is CASTEGNNQPQHF. The CDR3 nucleotides are TGTGCCAGCACGGAGGGGAACAATCAGCCCCAGCATTTT.

The rearrangement links TRBV29-1 to TRBJ2-3; tentative D call: TRBD1 (5 bases). Trimming left V 6 bases short and J 0 bases short, with 13 bases between. Germline CDR1 SQVTM, CDR2 ANQGSEA. The CDR3 contains 14 residues. The CDR3 spells CSVYRSVSTDTQYF. The CDR3 DNA is TGCAGCGTGTACAGGAGCGTTAGCACAGATACGCAGTATTTT.

This chain joins TRBV19 and TRBJ1-2, with D perhaps TRBD1 (5 bases). Germline-derived CDR1 and CDR2 are LNHDA and SQIVND (reference sequence). This CDR3 is built from 14 residues. Trimming left V 7 bases short and J 0 bases short, with 12 bases between. The CDR3 region has the DNA TGTGCCAGTAATAATGGGGGAGCTAACTATGGCTACACCTTC. Translation gives CASNNGGANYGYTF. Full variable domain (outside the CDR3, taken from reference TRBV19 and TRBJ1-2): DGGITQSPKYLFRKEGQNVTLSCEQNLNHDAMYWYRQDPGQGLRLIYYSQIVNDFQKGDIAEGYSVSREKKESFPLTVTSAQKNPTAFYLCASNNGGANYGYTFGSGTRLTVV.

The genes are TRBV19 and TRBJ2-3; 7 nucleotides agree with TRBD1. The CDR3 contains 13 residues. Germline CDR1 and CDR2: LNHDA and SQIVND (reference sequence). V gave up 3 bases and J gave up 6 bases; unmatched junction bases: 3. The DNA for the CDR3 is TGTGCCAGTAGTATGCTGACAGGGGATACGCAGTATTTT. Residues: CASSMLTGDTQYF.

Of note for this clonotype: Compared with germline, one end of the junction differs, possibly owing to a read error. The V gene is TRBV28, the J gene TRBJ1-2; D might be TRBD1 (5 bases). CDR1 is MDHEN and CDR2 is SYDVKM in the germline V gene. The CDR3 is 13 amino acids. The CDR3 DNA is TGTGCCACCACGGGCCCTTTGAGTTGGGGCTACGCCTTC. It encodes CATTGPLSWGYAF.

The chain employs TRBV20-1 and TRBJ2-5; no firm D call. The CDR3 spans 16 residues. From germline, CDR1 is DFQATT and CDR2 SNEGSKA (reference sequence). The ends were cut back, 0 bases at V and 2 bases at J, with 16 bases in the middle. The chain's CDR3 is CSARDFRQSTQETQYF. In DNA, the CDR3 is TGCAGTGCTAGAGATTTCCGTCAGTCGACACAAGAGACCCAGTACTTC.

A few counts support this clonotype. The V gene is TRBV7-9, the J gene TRBJ1-1; perhaps TRBD1 as D (6 bases). The CDR3 has 14 residues. V lost 10 bases to trimming and J lost 1 base, with 16 bases between them. Germline CDR1 and CDR2: SEHNR and FQNEAQ (reference sequence). The CDR3 DNA sequence: TGTGCCATCACCAAAGGGGGGGGGAACACTGAAGCTTTCTTT. Translation: CAITKGGGNTEAFF.

This clonotype showed up just a few times. The rearrangement uses TRBV6-1 and TRBJ2-2; the D gene is possibly TRBD2 (5 bases). Trimming shortened V by 5 bases and J by 6 bases, and 13 bases separated the two germline ends. The CDR3 is 14 amino acids. Germline-derived CDR1 and CDR2 are MNHNS and SASEGT. CDR3 protein: CASSTSWGAGELFF. The CDR3 DNA follows: TGTGCCAGCAGTACGTCTTGGGGAGCCGGGGAGCTGTTTTTT.

This clonotype was seen a handful of times. V gene TRBV4-1 combines with J gene TRBJ1-5; TRBD1 might be the D (5 bases). Germline values: CDR1 MGHRA, CDR2 YSYEKL. CDR3 length: 15 residues. V was cut by 5 bases and J by 0 bases, with 11 bases left in between. The CDR3 protein is CASSLGPYSNQPQHF. CDR3 coding DNA: TGCGCCAGCAGCTTGGGACCGTATAGCAATCAGCCCCAGCATTTT.